Listed here is a single T cell receptor beta chain. Its target is not known. TCRdb re-called the RT-PCR reads through MiXCR, storing one row per CDR3 protein. The profile shows hundreds of thousands of distinct CDR3 sequences, 6% to 9% of them singletons. This sample was included in a study of response to subunit inactivated influenza vaccine. Study outcomes and limitations: Each seasonal flu vaccination may recruit only limited new T cells, authors suggested.

From germline, CDR1 is LGHNA and CDR2 YNFKEQ. The length of the CDR3 is 13 residues. Trimming pared 2 bases from V and 2 bases from J, leaving 6 bases between. This chain uses TRBV4-2 with TRBJ1-1; D is unclear. The TCR sequence derives from a man in his fifties or sixties who received an inactivated influenza vaccine. Source: PBMCs from blood, taken around 2 years after vaccination. CDR3 coding DNA: TGTGCCAGCAGCCAAAACATAAACACTGAAGCTTTCTTT. As protein: CASSQNINTEAFF.